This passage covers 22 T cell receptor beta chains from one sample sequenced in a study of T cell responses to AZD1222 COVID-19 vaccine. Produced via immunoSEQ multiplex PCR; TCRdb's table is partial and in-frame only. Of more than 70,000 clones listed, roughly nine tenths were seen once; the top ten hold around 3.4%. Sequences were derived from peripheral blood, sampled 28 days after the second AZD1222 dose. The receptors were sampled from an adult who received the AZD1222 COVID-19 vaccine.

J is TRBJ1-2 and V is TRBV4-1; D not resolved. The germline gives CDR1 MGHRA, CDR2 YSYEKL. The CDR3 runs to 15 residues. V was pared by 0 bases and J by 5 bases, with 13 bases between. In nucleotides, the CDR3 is TGCGCCAGCAGCCAAGATAGCGGACGGAGGTATGGCTACACCTTC. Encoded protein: CASSQDSGRRYGYTF.

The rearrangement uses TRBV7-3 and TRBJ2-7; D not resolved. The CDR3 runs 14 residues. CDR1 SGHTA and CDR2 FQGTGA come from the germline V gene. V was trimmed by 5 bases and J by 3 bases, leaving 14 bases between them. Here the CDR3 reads CASSPQPAGYEQYF. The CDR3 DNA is TGTGCCAGCAGCCCTCAACCGGCAGGCTACGAGCAGTACTTC.

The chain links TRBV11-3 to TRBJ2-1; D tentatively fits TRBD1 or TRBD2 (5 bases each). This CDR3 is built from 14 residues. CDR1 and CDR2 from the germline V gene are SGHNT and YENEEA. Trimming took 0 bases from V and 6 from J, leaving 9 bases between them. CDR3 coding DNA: TGTGCCAGCAGCTTAGATCGTGGGGGCAATGAGCAGTTCTTC. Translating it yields CASSLDRGGNEQFF.

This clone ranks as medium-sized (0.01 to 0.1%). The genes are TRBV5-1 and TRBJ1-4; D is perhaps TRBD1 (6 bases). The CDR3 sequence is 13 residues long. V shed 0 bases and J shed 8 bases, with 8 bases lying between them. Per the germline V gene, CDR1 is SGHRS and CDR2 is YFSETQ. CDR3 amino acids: CASSLVGGEKLFF. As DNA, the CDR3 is TGCGCCAGCAGCTTGGTGGGGGGCGAAAAACTGTTTTTT.

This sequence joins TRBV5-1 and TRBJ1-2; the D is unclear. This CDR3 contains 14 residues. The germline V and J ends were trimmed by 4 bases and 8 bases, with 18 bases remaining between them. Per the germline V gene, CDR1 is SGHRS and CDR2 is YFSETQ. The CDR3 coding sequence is TGCGCCAGCAGCGGAACCTCCAGGAGAGGCGGCTACACCTTC. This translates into CASSGTSRRGGYTF.

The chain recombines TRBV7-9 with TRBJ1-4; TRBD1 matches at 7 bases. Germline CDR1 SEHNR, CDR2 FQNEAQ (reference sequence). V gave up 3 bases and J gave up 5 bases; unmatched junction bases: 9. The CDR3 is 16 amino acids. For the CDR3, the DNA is TGTGCCAGCAGCTTTGTCCAGACAGGGTTAAATGAAAAACTGTTTTTT. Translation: CASSFVQTGLNEKLFF.

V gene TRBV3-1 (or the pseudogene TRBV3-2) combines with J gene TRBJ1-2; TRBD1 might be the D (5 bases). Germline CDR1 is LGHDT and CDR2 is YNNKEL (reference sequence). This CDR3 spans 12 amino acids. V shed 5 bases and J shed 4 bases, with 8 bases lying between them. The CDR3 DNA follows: TGTGCCAGCAGCGGGCAGGGCTATGGCTACACCTTC. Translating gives CASSGQGYGYTF.

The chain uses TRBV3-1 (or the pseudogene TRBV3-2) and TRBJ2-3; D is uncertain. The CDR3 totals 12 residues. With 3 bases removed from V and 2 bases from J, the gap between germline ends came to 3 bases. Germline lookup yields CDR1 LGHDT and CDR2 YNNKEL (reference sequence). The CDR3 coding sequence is TGTGCCAGCAGCCACCTCACAGATACGCAGTATTTT. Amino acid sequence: CASSHLTDTQYF.

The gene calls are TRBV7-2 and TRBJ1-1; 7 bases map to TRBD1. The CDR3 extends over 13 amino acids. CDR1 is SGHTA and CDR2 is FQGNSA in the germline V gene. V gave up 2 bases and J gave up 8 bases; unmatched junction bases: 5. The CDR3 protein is CASSLKGAREAFF. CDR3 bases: TGTGCCAGCAGCTTAAAGGGGGCGCGGGAAGCTTTCTTT.

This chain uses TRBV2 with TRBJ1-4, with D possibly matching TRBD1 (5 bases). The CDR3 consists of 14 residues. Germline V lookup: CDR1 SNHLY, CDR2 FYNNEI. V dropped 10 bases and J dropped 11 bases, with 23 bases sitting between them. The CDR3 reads CATTLLSHGGKLFF. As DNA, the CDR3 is TGTGCCACTACTCTTCTTTCCCACGGGGGTAAACTGTTTTTT.

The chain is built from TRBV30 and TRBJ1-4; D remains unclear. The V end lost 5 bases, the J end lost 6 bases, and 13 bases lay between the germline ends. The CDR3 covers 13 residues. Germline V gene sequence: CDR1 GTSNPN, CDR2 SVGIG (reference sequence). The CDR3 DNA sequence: TGTGCCTGGGTAGGATCTTCGGATGAAAAACTGTTTTTT. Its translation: CAWVGSSDEKLFF.

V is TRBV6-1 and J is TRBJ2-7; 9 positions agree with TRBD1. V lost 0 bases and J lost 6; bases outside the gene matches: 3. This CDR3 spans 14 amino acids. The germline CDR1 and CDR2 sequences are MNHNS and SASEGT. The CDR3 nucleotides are TGTGCCAGCAGTGAAGCGACAGGGGGAATCGAGCAGTACTTC. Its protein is CASSEATGGIEQYF.

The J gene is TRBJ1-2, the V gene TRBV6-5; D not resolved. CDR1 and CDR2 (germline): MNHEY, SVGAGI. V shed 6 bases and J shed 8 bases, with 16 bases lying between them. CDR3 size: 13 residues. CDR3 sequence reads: CASSRGSRGGYTF. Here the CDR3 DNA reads TGTGCCAGCAGCCGTGGATCAAGAGGGGGCTACACCTTC.

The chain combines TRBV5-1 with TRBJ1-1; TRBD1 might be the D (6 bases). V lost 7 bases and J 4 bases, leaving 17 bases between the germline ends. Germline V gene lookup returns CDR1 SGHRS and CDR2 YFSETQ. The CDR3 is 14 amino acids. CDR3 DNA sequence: TGCGCCAGCGTTTCAGGGGCGCAGAGCACTGAAGCTTTCTTT. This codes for CASVSGAQSTEAFF.

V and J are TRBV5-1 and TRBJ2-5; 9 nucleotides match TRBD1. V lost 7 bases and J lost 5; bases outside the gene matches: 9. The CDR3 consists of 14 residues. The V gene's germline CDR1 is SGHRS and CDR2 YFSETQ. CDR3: CASGKGGQGETQYF. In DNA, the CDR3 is TGCGCCAGCGGAAAGGGGGGACAGGGTGAGACCCAGTACTTC. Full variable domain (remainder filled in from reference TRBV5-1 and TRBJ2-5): KAGVTQTPRYLIKTRGQQVTLSCSPISGHRSVSWYQQTPGQGLQFLFEYFSETQRNKGNFPGRFSGRQFSNSRSEMNVSTLELGDSALYLCASGKGGQGETQYFGPGTRLLVL.

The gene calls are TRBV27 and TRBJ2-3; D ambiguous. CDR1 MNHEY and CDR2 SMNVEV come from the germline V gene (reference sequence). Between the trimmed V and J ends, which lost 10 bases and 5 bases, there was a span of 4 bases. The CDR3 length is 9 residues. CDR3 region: CATQDTQYF. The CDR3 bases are TGTGCCACTCAAGATACGCAGTATTTT.

The CDR3 DNA reads TGCGCCTCATACAGGGTTAAGTCACCCCTCCACTTT. Translating gives CASYRVKSPLHF. The chain uses TRBV10-1 and TRBJ1-6; D is possibly TRBD1 (6 bases). CDR3 size: 12 residues. Trimming pared 11 bases from V and 10 bases from J, leaving 15 bases between. Germline V gives CDR1 WNHNN, CDR2 SYGVQD (reference sequence).

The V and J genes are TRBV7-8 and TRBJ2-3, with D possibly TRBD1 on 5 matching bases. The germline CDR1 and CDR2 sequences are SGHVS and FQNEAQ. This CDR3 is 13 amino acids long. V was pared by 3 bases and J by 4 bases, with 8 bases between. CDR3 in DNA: TGTGCCAGCAGCTTTAAGGGGCCAGATACGCAGTATTTT. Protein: CASSFKGPDTQYF.

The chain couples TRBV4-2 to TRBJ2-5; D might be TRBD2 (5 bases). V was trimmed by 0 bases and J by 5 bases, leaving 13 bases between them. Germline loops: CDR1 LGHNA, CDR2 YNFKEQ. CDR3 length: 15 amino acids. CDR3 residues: CASSQDPRGKETQYF. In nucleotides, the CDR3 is TGTGCCAGCAGCCAAGATCCGAGAGGGAAGGAGACCCAGTACTTC.

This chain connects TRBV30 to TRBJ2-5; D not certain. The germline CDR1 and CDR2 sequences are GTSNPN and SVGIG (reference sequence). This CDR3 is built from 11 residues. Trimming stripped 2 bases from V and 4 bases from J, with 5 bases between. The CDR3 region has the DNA TGTGCCTGGAGTTCGGGAGAGACCCAGTACTTC. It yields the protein CAWSSGETQYF.

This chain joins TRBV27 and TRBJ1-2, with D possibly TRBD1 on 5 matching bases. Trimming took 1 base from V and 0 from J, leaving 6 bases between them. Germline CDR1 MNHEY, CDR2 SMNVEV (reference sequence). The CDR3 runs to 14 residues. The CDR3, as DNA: TGTGCCAGCAGTTTATTGGGGGCTAACTATGGCTACACCTTC. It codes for CASSLLGANYGYTF.

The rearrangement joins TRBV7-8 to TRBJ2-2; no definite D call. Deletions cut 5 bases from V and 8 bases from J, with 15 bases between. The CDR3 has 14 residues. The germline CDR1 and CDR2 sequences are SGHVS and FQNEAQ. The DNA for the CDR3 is TGTGCCAGCAGCCAGAAAGGGTCACCAGGGGAGCTGTTTTTT. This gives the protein CASSQKGSPGELFF.